This passage covers 30 T cell receptor beta chains from one sample sequenced in a study of regulatory T cells in long-lasting Graves disease. Indicated time point: newly diagnosed GD, antithyroid drugs for less than 3 months. Generation of the TCR library employed RNA extracted from PBMCs. Both iRepertoire HTBI primers and Arm-PCR of CDR3 regions were used to build the TCR beta libraries. A single record per CDR3 protein comes from TCRdb applying MiXCR to the multiplex PCR reads. This sample has 680,000 or so distinct CDR3 sequences; 16% occur once, and the top ten carry around 18%. This same sample was also part of a study on T cells in Graves' hyperthyroidism and ophthalmopathy.

This specimen consisted of peripheral blood mononuclear cells (PBMCs), obtained at new diagnosis, from a patient treated with antithyroid drugs. These receptors came from a woman in her thirties with Graves disease.

This clonotype was observed at least ten times. The chain joins TRBV28 to TRBJ2-7; D is ambiguous. V was clipped by 0 bases and J by 0 bases, with 9 bases between them. The CDR3 is 15 residues long. Germline V gives CDR1 MDHEN, CDR2 SYDVKM. This chain's CDR3 is CASSLWAVGSYEQYF. The CDR3, as DNA: TGTGCCAGCAGTTTATGGGCGGTCGGCTCCTACGAGCAGTACTTC.

This clonotype was seen repeatedly, ten times or more. The chain links TRBV11-2 to TRBJ2-7; D unresolved. This CDR3 spans 15 amino acids. Germline CDR1 is SGHAT and CDR2 is FQNNGV. V was trimmed by 8 bases and J by 0 bases, leaving 17 bases between them. CDR3 residues: CASGRVERSSYEQYF. The CDR3 DNA is TGTGCCAGCGGAAGGGTTGAAAGGAGCTCCTACGAGCAGTACTTC. The entire variable domain, with the rest obtained from reference TRBV11-2 and TRBJ2-7, is as follows: EAGVAQSPRYKIIEKRQSVAFWCNPISGHATLYWYQQILGQGPKLLIQFQNNGVVDDSQLPKDRFSAERLKGVDSTLKIQPAKLEDSAVYLCASGRVERSSYEQYFGPGTRLTVT.

Only one count was recorded for this clonotype. A read error is the likely source, as a far larger clone sits one nucleotide away. The rearrangement links TRBV6-9 to TRBJ1-1, with D hard to call. Per germline, CDR1 MNHGY and CDR2 SVAAGI. The germline V and J ends were trimmed by 4 bases and 1 base, with 16 bases remaining between them. The CDR3 sequence is 16 residues long. CDR3 nucleotides: TGTGCCAGCAGTTTTTGTGGGAGAAGTGGGAACACTGAAGCTTTCTTT. Translation: CASSFCGRSGNTEAFF.

At least ten counts were recorded for this clonotype. The genes are TRBV6-1 and TRBJ2-7, with D perhaps TRBD1 or TRBD2 (5 bases each). Trimming removed 6 bases at V and 3 bases at J, with 9 bases between. Germline CDR1 reads MNHNS; CDR2 reads SASEGT. The CDR3 runs 12 residues. CDR3 region: CASRGTHYEQYF. Here the CDR3 DNA reads TGTGCCAGCAGGGGGACCCACTACGAGCAGTACTTC.

This clonotype was counted a few times. The V gene is TRBV6-2 or TRBV6-3, the J gene TRBJ1-5; D is perhaps TRBD1 (6 bases). Germline CDR1 reads MNHEY; CDR2 reads SVGEGT. Trimming left V 6 bases short and J 2 bases short, with 11 bases between. The CDR3 is made up of 14 amino acids. In DNA, the CDR3 is TGTGCCAGCAGACCATCAGGGGGCAATCAGCCCCAGCATTTT. Translating it yields CASRPSGGNQPQHF.

The chain couples TRBV10-1 to TRBJ2-1; 11 bases are shared with TRBD2. The CDR3 contains 17 residues. Looked up from germline, CDR1 is WNHNN and CDR2 is SYGVQD (reference sequence). The V and J ends lost 6 bases and 0 bases, in that order; junction bases with no gene match: 7. The CDR3 reads CASRAEGLAVSYNEQFF. CDR3 sequence (DNA): TGCGCCAGCAGAGCCGAGGGACTAGCGGTCTCCTACAATGAGCAGTTCTTC.

This clonotype was observed a handful of times. This sequence joins TRBV5-6 and TRBJ2-7; perhaps TRBD1 as D (5 bases). Germline loops: CDR1 SGHDT, CDR2 YYEEEE. CDR3 length equals 17 residues. V was clipped by 1 base and J by 2 bases, with 19 bases between them. Here the CDR3 DNA reads TGTGCCAGCAGCTTGTTAGTAGGGGCCCCAATAACCTACGAGCAGTACTTC. Translating gives CASSLLVGAPITYEQYF.

This clonotype was seen repeatedly, ten times or more. The chain carries TRBV7-2 and TRBJ2-6; a possible D gene is TRBD1 (5 bases). Per germline, CDR1 SGHTA and CDR2 FQGNSA. This CDR3 comprises 14 residues. Trimming took off 5 bases at V and 11 bases at J, with 16 bases between the two ends. The CDR3 coding sequence is TGTGCCAGCAGCCCACCCCGGCTACAGGACGTCCTGACTTTC. It is translated as CASSPPRLQDVLTF.

The J gene is TRBJ2-7, the V gene TRBV7-2; D perhaps matches TRBD2 (6 bases). The last part of the DNA fits TRBJ2-5 better; the J call may be wrong. This CDR3 spans 14 amino acids. Germline loops: CDR1 SGHTA, CDR2 FQGNSA. CDR3 protein: CASSSSLVSGTQYF. DNA of the CDR3: TGTGCCAGCAGCTCCTCTTTGGTTAGCGGGACCCAGTACTTC.

This clonotype was found many times. V and J are TRBV11-2 and TRBJ2-1; D is unresolved. CDR3 length equals 15 residues. Germline-derived CDR1 and CDR2 are SGHAT and FQNNGV. Trimming cost V 1 base and J 8 bases, with 15 bases left between them. CDR3 DNA: TGTGCCAGCAGCTTAGTTTTGTGGTCTTGGGATGAGCAGTTCTTC. Translating it yields CASSLVLWSWDEQFF.

V gene TRBV10-2 combines with J gene TRBJ1-1, with D perhaps TRBD1 (5 bases). V was clipped by 8 bases and J by 4 bases, with 14 bases between them. The V gene's germline CDR1 is WSHSY and CDR2 SAAADI. This CDR3 has 13 amino acids. The CDR3 nucleotides read TGCGCCAGCCTAGGGGTCACCGTCACTGAAGCTTTCTTT. Protein sequence: CASLGVTVTEAFF.

This clonotype showed up just a few times. The chain is built from TRBV10-2 and TRBJ2-5; maybe TRBD1 (6 bases). Trimming took 3 bases from V and 5 from J, leaving 16 bases between them. The CDR3 sequence is 15 residues long. CDR1 is WSHSY, CDR2 SAAADI, per germline. DNA of the CDR3: TGCGCCAGCAGTGACCCGCAGGGGTGGCGCGAGACCCAGTACTTC. Encoded protein: CASSDPQGWRETQYF.

This clonotype was seen repeatedly, ten times or more. V usage is TRBV20-1 and J usage is TRBJ2-3, with 11 bases identical to TRBD2. Germline V gene sequence: CDR1 DFQATT, CDR2 SNEGSKA (reference sequence). J lost 5 bases, V lost 5 bases, and 6 bases had no gene match. The CDR3 covers 14 residues. As DNA, the CDR3 is TGCAGTGCTCTGATACTAGCGGGGGTAGATACGCAGTATTTT. This gives the protein CSALILAGVDTQYF.

This clonotype was seen only a few times. This chain uses TRBV20-1 with TRBJ1-6, with TRBD1 matching 10 bases. J lost 14 bases, V lost 1 base, and 8 bases had no gene match. The CDR3 is made up of 14 amino acids. Germline CDR1 DFQATT, CDR2 SNEGSKA (reference sequence). CDR3 in amino acids: CSARGGTGEVTLHF. The CDR3 DNA reads TGCAGTGCTAGAGGAGGGACAGGGGAGGTGACCCTCCACTTT.

This clonotype was counted only a few times. Just one base apart from a much larger clone, this may be a read error. The V gene is TRBV20-1, the J gene TRBJ1-5, with a weak D call TRBD1 (5 bases). CDR1 and CDR2 from the germline V gene are DFQATT and SNEGSKA (reference sequence). This CDR3 contains 16 residues. The CDR3 sequence is CSAREERKGSNQPRHF. The CDR3 DNA reads as TGCAGTGCCAGGGAGGAGCGTAAAGGGAGCAATCAGCCCCGGCATTTT.

The V and J genes are TRBV29-1 and TRBJ1-1; 7 nucleotides match TRBD1. Germline lookup yields CDR1 SQVTM and CDR2 ANQGSEA. This CDR3 region has 14 residues. The V and J ends lost 2 bases and 6 bases, in that order; junction bases with no gene match: 9. This chain's CDR3 is CSVEKDRLRAEAFF. The CDR3 DNA follows: TGCAGCGTTGAAAAGGACAGGTTGAGGGCTGAAGCTTTCTTT.

This clonotype was detected ten times or more. The chain carries TRBV28 and TRBJ1-5; TRBD1 might be the D (6 bases). Trimming cost V 3 bases and J 3 bases, with 15 bases left between them. Per germline, CDR1 MDHEN and CDR2 SYDVKM. The CDR3 is made up of 16 amino acids. The CDR3 sequence: CASSLAGTLLNQPQHF. The CDR3 nucleotides are TGTGCCAGCAGTTTGGCCGGGACACTTCTCAATCAGCCCCAGCATTTT. The full variable domain, completed using reference TRBV28 and TRBJ1-5, is DVKVTQSSRYLVKRTGEKVFLECVQDMDHENMFWYRQDPGLGLRLIYFSYDVKMKEKGDIPEGYSVSREKKERFSLILESASTNQTSMYLCASSLAGTLLNQPQHFGDGTRLSIL.

The rearrangement links TRBV7-3 to TRBJ2-2, with 8 bases lining up with TRBD2. The germline CDR1 and CDR2 sequences are SGHTA and FQGTGA. V shed 5 bases and J 7 bases; nucleotides not matched to a gene: 6. CDR3 length: 14 amino acids. CDR3 region: CASSQGLVGGELFF. CDR3 DNA sequence: TGTGCCAGCAGCCAGGGACTAGTAGGCGGGGAGCTGTTTTTT.

This clonotype was picked up many times. J is TRBJ1-4 and V is TRBV11-2; tentatively, D is TRBD1 (5 bases). Germline V gives CDR1 SGHAT, CDR2 FQNNGV. V was shortened by 5 bases and J by 3 bases, with 16 bases between the two germline ends. The CDR3 runs to 16 residues. CDR3 residues: CASSPASWGPNEKLFF. The DNA of the CDR3 is TGTGCCAGCAGCCCAGCCTCTTGGGGCCCTAATGAAAAACTGTTTTTT.

The chain has TRBV6-2 or TRBV6-3 and TRBJ2-1; TRBD2 is a possible D gene (6 bases). Germline lookup yields CDR1 MNHEY and CDR2 SVGEGT. The CDR3 totals 15 residues. Trimming pared 6 bases from V and 6 bases from J, leaving 18 bases between. The CDR3 spells CASRLIAEGPNEQFF. The CDR3 DNA sequence: TGTGCCAGCAGACTCATAGCGGAGGGCCCCAATGAGCAGTTCTTC.

This clonotype appeared many times. The V call is TRBV28, the J call TRBJ2-2; tentative D call: TRBD1 (5 bases). The V end lost 6 bases, the J end lost 5 bases, and 13 bases lay between the germline ends. CDR1 and CDR2 (germline): MDHEN, SYDVKM. The CDR3 loop spans 14 amino acids. The CDR3: CASRRQSLTGELFF. In DNA form, the CDR3 reads TGTGCCAGCAGGAGACAGTCTTTGACCGGGGAGCTGTTTTTT.

The genes are TRBV5-1 and TRBJ2-5, with 7 bases fitting TRBD1. V lost 7 bases, J lost 4 bases, and 7 bases stayed unmatched. The CDR3 covers 13 residues. In germline, CDR1 is SGHRS, CDR2 YFSETQ. CDR3 sequence (DNA): TGCGCCAGCGGATCGACAGGGCTAGAGACCCAGTACTTC. Protein: CASGSTGLETQYF.

There are many counts of this clonotype. The genes are TRBV20-1 and TRBJ1-5; 7 bases map to TRBD1. Germline assignment: CDR1 DFQATT and CDR2 SNEGSKA (reference sequence). The CDR3 contains 16 residues. The ends lost 4 bases at V and 0 bases at J; junction bases unmatched: 9. The CDR3 loop is CSATQGGVRSNQPQHF. CDR3 bases: TGCAGTGCTACTCAGGGGGGAGTACGTAGCAATCAGCCCCAGCATTTT.

This clonotype was counted at least ten times. CDR3 nucleotides: TGTGCCAGCAGCGCTACCCCAGATACGCAGTATTTT. Translating gives CASSATPDTQYF. The genes are TRBV5-6 and TRBJ2-3; no definite D call. V was pared by 4 bases and J by 4 bases, with 7 bases between. CDR1 is SGHDT, CDR2 YYEEEE, per germline. The CDR3 is 12 amino acids. Full variable domain (rest looked up from reference TRBV5-6 and TRBJ2-3): DAGVTQSPTHLIKTRGQQVTLRCSPKSGHDTVSWYQQALGQGPQFIFQYYEEEERQRGNFPDRFSGHQFPNYSSELNVNALLLGDSALYLCASSATPDTQYFGPGTRLTVL.

This rearrangement joins TRBV10-1 to TRBJ2-1; D possibly uses TRBD1 or TRBD2 (5 bases each). The CDR3 spans 15 residues. CDR1 WNHNN and CDR2 SYGVQD come from the germline V gene (reference sequence). Trimming took off 5 bases at V and 10 bases at J, with 21 bases between the two ends. DNA of the CDR3: TGCGCCAGCAGTTCCCGGGTACTAGGGGCAGGGGAGCAGTTCTTC. It specifies CASSSRVLGAGEQFF.

This clonotype appeared many times. Here the CDR3 reads CASTRPPSGYTF. The DNA of the CDR3 is TGTGCCAGCACCCGTCCGCCGAGCGGCTACACCTTC. This chain uses TRBV28 with TRBJ1-2; D gene uncertain. Trimming pared 7 bases from V and 8 bases from J, leaving 14 bases between. The CDR3 spans 12 residues. CDR1 and CDR2 (germline): MDHEN, SYDVKM.

This clonotype has just one count. The V call is TRBV7-2, the J call TRBJ2-7, with 9 bases aligning to TRBD2. V trimming: 8 bases; J trimming: 4 bases; junction bases outside the gene matches: 6. The CDR3 runs 13 residues. Germline CDR1 SGHTA, CDR2 FQGNSA. The CDR3 is CASQAGGGYEQYF. The CDR3 DNA follows: TGTGCCAGCCAGGCGGGAGGGGGTTACGAGCAGTACTTC.

V usage is TRBV10-1 and J usage is TRBJ2-3, with 10 bases fitting TRBD2. The CDR3 extends over 14 amino acids. Looked up from germline, CDR1 is WNHNN and CDR2 is SYGVQD (reference sequence). J gave up 3 bases and V 8 bases, and 5 bases lay outside the gene matches. The CDR3 reads CASASGSRTDTQYF. The CDR3 DNA reads TGCGCCAGCGCTAGCGGGAGTCGTACAGATACGCAGTATTTT.

This clonotype was picked up a small number of times. The chain has TRBV19 and TRBJ1-2; no clear D gene. CDR1 is LNHDA, CDR2 SQIVND, per germline (reference sequence). This CDR3 is 15 amino acids long. The ends were cut back, 3 bases at V and 3 bases at J, with 14 bases in the middle. DNA of the CDR3: TGTGCCAGTAGTATGAACCCATCGGTTGACTATGGCTACACCTTC. The encoded protein is CASSMNPSVDYGYTF.

This clonotype was seen repeatedly, ten times or more. The chain carries TRBV30 and TRBJ1-1; D gene uncertain. Trimming left V 4 bases short and J 1 base short, with 10 bases between. From germline, CDR1 is GTSNPN and CDR2 SVGIG (reference sequence). This CDR3 has 13 residues. CDR3 loop: CAWKQNTNTEAFF. CDR3 DNA: TGTGCCTGGAAGCAGAATACGAACACTGAAGCTTTCTTT.